These 23 T cell receptor beta chains were sequenced from one sample in a study of human T cells and chemical hapten exposure. TCRdb re-called the RACE reads through MiXCR, storing one row per CDR3 protein. The profile shows about 65,000 distinct CDR3 sequences, about 5.7% of them singletons. Time point here: healthy volunteer bleed at 6 weeks. From whole blood left unfractionated, total RNA was extracted. Sequenced material: whole blood. The source is a female donor in good health. Some clones in this sample may be carry-over from other donors' samples.

This chain uses TRBV5-6 with TRBJ1-5, with 8 nucleotides matching TRBD1. CDR1 is SGHDT, CDR2 YYEEEE, per germline. Losses at the gene ends were 4 bases for V and 6 bases for J; bases not matched to a gene: 6. The CDR3 is made up of 14 amino acids. Here the CDR3 reads CASSTRTGSQPQHF. The DNA of the CDR3 is TGTGCCAGCAGCACCAGGACAGGGTCTCAGCCCCAGCATTTT.

This clonotype was recorded many times. The gene calls are TRBV2 and TRBJ2-3; 7 bases match TRBD2. J lost 2 bases, V lost 11 bases, and 7 bases had no gene match. The germline gives CDR1 SNHLY, CDR2 FYNNEI. This CDR3 is 13 amino acids long. Here the CDR3 DNA reads TGTGCCGTTTCAGCGGGAAACACAGATACGCAGTATTTT. It translates to CAVSAGNTDTQYF.

J is TRBJ1-1 and V is TRBV30; no firm D call. Germline values: CDR1 GTSNPN, CDR2 SVGIG (reference sequence). The CDR3 runs to 11 residues. V lost 4 bases and J lost 7, with 10 bases in between. The CDR3 sequence is CAWIEGFEAFF. In DNA, the CDR3 is TGTGCCTGGATCGAGGGATTTGAAGCTTTCTTT.

The table lists this clonotype with a few counts. This sequence joins TRBV6-6 and TRBJ1-2, with 7 bases fitting TRBD1. The CDR3 is made up of 14 amino acids. The germline CDR1 and CDR2 sequences are MNHNY and SVGAGI (reference sequence). V shed 2 bases, J shed 5 bases, and the junction held 5 bases outside the gene matches. In DNA, the CDR3 is TGTGCCAGCAGTTACGCGACAGGGAGGTATGGCTACACCTTC. As protein: CASSYATGRYGYTF.

At least ten counts were recorded for this clonotype. The V and J genes are TRBV28 and TRBJ2-7; D gene ambiguous. Trimming took off 3 bases at V and 4 bases at J, with 10 bases between the two ends. There are 13 residues in the CDR3. Germline V lookup: CDR1 MDHEN, CDR2 SYDVKM. CDR3 loop: CASSLNSLYEQYF. In nucleotides, the CDR3 is TGTGCCAGCAGTTTGAACTCCTTGTACGAGCAGTACTTC.

In this sample, this clonotype turned up many times. The chain joins TRBV7-2 to TRBJ2-3, with 11 positions matching TRBD2. V shed 5 bases, J shed 4 bases, and the junction held 8 bases outside the gene matches. This CDR3 region has 16 residues. Germline V gene data show CDR1 as SGHTA and CDR2 as FQGNSA. The CDR3 reads CASSPQLAGGADTQYF. The CDR3 DNA is TGTGCCAGCAGCCCCCAGTTAGCGGGAGGGGCAGATACGCAGTATTTT.

The table lists this clonotype with many counts. CDR3 region: CSAHQEGGARAFF. In DNA, the CDR3 is TGCAGTGCTCATCAAGAAGGGGGGGCGCGGGCTTTCTTT. This chain joins TRBV20-1 and TRBJ1-1; D perhaps matches TRBD1 (6 bases). The V end lost 5 bases, the J end lost 11 bases, and 21 bases lay between the germline ends. The CDR3 has 13 residues. The germline V gene has CDR1 DFQATT and CDR2 SNEGSKA (reference sequence).

This clonotype has more than one count but fewer than ten. The chain uses TRBV7-2 and TRBJ2-5; D gene uncertain. Germline CDR1 is SGHTA and CDR2 is FQGNSA. Trimming shortened V by 4 bases and J by 3 bases, and 12 bases separated the two germline ends. This CDR3 is built from 14 residues. The CDR3 region has the DNA TGTGCCAGCAGCTCAGCCCCCATTAAAGAGACCCAGTACTTC. Translation gives CASSSAPIKETQYF.

This clonotype appeared many times. This chain joins TRBV24-1 and TRBJ2-1; D gene ambiguous. Germline lookup yields CDR1 KGHDR and CDR2 SFDVKD. The CDR3 runs to 13 residues. V was clipped by 4 bases and J by 7 bases, with 10 bases between them. The CDR3 loop reads CATSEVGKNEQFF. The CDR3 coding sequence is TGTGCCACCAGTGAGGTGGGGAAAAATGAGCAGTTCTTC.

Of note for this clonotype: One end of the junction fails to match germline, which may point to a read error. The chain combines TRBV6-5 with TRBJ2-1, with a possible D match to TRBD2 (5 bases). Germline CDR1 and CDR2: MNHEY and SVGAGI. CDR3 length equals 12 residues. The CDR3: CASSSAPGKEIF. The CDR3 DNA follows: TGTGCCAGCAGTTCGGCTCCGGGGAAAGAGATCTTC.

This clonotype was picked up many times. The J gene is TRBJ2-5, the V gene TRBV5-1, with a weak D call TRBD1 (6 bases). V shed 2 bases and J shed 1 base, with 18 bases lying between them. From germline, CDR1 is SGHRS and CDR2 YFSETQ. This CDR3 contains 17 residues. The DNA of the CDR3 is TGCGCCAGCAGCTTTAACAGGGCTGGGGGCCTCCAAGAGACCCAGTACTTC. This codes for CASSFNRAGGLQETQYF.

For this clonotype: Being one base from a much bigger clone, this may be a read error. The chain couples TRBV7-9 to TRBJ2-3; 9 nucleotides agree with TRBD2. The V gene end was trimmed by 5 bases and the J gene end by 2 bases; junction bases not matched to a gene: 17. This CDR3 contains 19 residues. Germline V gene data show CDR1 as SEHNR and CDR2 as FQNEAQ (reference sequence). Here the CDR3 DNA reads TGTGCCAGCAGCGGAGCGGGAGGCCCCAGAGGAACTATCACAGATACGCAGTATTTT. Encoded protein: CASSGAGGPRGTITDTQYF.

This chain connects TRBV6-2 or TRBV6-3 to TRBJ1-5; possible D gene TRBD1, 5 bases. The germline V and J ends were trimmed by 0 bases and 2 bases, with 11 bases remaining between them. Germline lookup yields CDR1 MNHEY and CDR2 SVGEGT. CDR3 length equals 16 residues. CDR3 DNA sequence: TGTGCCAGCAGTTACTCGGCCCGAGGGGGCAATCAGCCCCAGCATTTT. Translated: CASSYSARGGNQPQHF.

This clonotype was found many times. The rearrangement uses TRBV19 and TRBJ2-7, with D tentatively TRBD1 (6 bases). The CDR3 length is 16 residues. V lost 0 bases and J lost 1, with 13 bases in between. CDR1 is LNHDA, CDR2 SQIVND, per germline (reference sequence). The CDR3 DNA reads TGTGCCAGTAGTATAGATCACAGGGCTCGATCCTACGAGCAGTACTTC. Translation gives CASSIDHRARSYEQYF.

This clonotype was seen repeatedly, ten times or more. V usage is TRBV12-5 and J usage is TRBJ2-3; D perhaps matches TRBD1 (7 bases). Germline CDR1 and CDR2: LGHNT and FRNRAP. This CDR3 region has 18 residues. V was clipped by 4 bases and J by 1 base, with 21 bases between them. Here the CDR3 reads CASGYFNTTGRRTDTQYF. CDR3 DNA sequence: TGTGCTAGTGGTTATTTCAACACGACAGGGAGGCGCACAGATACGCAGTATTTT.

This clonotype was seen repeatedly, ten times or more. This sequence joins TRBV11-1 and TRBJ1-6, with TRBD1 as a possible D gene (5 bases). The CDR3 is 15 residues long. Germline V gene lookup returns CDR1 SGHAT and CDR2 FQDESV (reference sequence). V was trimmed by 8 bases and J by 7 bases, leaving 18 bases between them. The DNA of the CDR3 is TGTGCCAGCGCACGGGATGTGGGACGGAATTCACCCCTCCACTTT. It encodes CASARDVGRNSPLHF.

The chain joins TRBV2 to TRBJ1-4, with D uncertain. Germline V gene lookup returns CDR1 SNHLY and CDR2 FYNNEI. CDR3 length: 12 residues. Between the trimmed V and J ends, which lost 6 bases and 8 bases, there was a span of 10 bases. The DNA of the CDR3 is TGTGCCAGCAGCCCAGGACCGGAAAAACTGTTTTTT. This translates into CASSPGPEKLFF.

The chain joins TRBV7-2 to TRBJ2-7, with TRBD2 as a possible D gene (6 bases). Trimming took 10 bases from V and 3 from J, leaving 16 bases between them. CDR3 length: 13 residues. Germline assignment: CDR1 SGHTA and CDR2 FQGNSA. The CDR3 reads CATAPAGRYEQYF. The CDR3 DNA sequence: TGTGCCACCGCACCGGCGGGGCGCTACGAGCAGTACTTC. Full variable domain (remainder filled in from reference TRBV7-2 and TRBJ2-7): GAGVSQSPSNKVTEKGKDVELRCDPISGHTALYWYRQSLGQGLEFLIYFQGNSAPDKSGLPSDRFSAERTGGSVSTLTIQRTQQEDSAVYLCATAPAGRYEQYFGPGTRLTVT.

Only a few counts were recorded for this clonotype. The rearrangement links TRBV12-3 or TRBV12-4 to TRBJ1-1, with D possibly being TRBD1 (5 bases). This CDR3 is 14 amino acids long. V shed 5 bases and J shed 1 base, with 11 bases lying between them. The CDR3 sequence is CASSPQGRNTEAFF. The CDR3 coding sequence is TGTGCCAGCAGTCCCCAGGGAAGGAACACTGAAGCTTTCTTT.

The V and J genes are TRBV27 and TRBJ2-3; D is possibly TRBD2 (6 bases). Trimming shortened V by 2 bases and J by 3 bases, and 9 bases separated the two germline ends. Germline lookup yields CDR1 MNHEY and CDR2 SMNVEV (reference sequence). The length of the CDR3 is 14 residues. The CDR3 here is CASSLAGFTDTQYF. The CDR3 DNA follows: TGTGCCAGCAGTTTAGCGGGGTTTACAGATACGCAGTATTTT.

There are many counts of this clonotype. This rearrangement joins TRBV7-9 to TRBJ2-7, with TRBD1 matching over 7 bases. CDR1 is SEHNR, CDR2 FQNEAQ, per germline (reference sequence). V lost 5 bases and J lost 0; bases outside the gene matches: 13. The CDR3 is 17 amino acids. The CDR3 coding sequence is TGTGCCAGCAGCCTCCAAGACAGGGAAGGGCCCTCCTACGAGCAGTACTTC. It encodes CASSLQDREGPSYEQYF. Together with reference TRBV7-9 and TRBJ2-7, the CDR3 gives the full variable domain: DTGVSQNPRHKITKRGQNVTFRCDPISEHNRLYWYRQTLGQGPEFLTYFQNEAQLEKSRLLSDRFSAERPKGSFSTLEIQRTEQGDSAMYLCASSLQDREGPSYEQYFGPGTRLTVT.

This clonotype was seen a handful of times. The junction differs from germline at one of its ends, possibly a read error. The chain is built from TRBV14 and TRBJ2-7, with 7 positions matching TRBD1. The germline V gene encodes CDR1 SGHDN and CDR2 FVKESK. The CDR3 runs 12 residues. CDR3: CASSRRQGGDSF. The DNA for the CDR3 is TGTGCCAGCAGCCGGAGACAGGGTGGAGATTCCTTC.

This clonotype was recorded at least ten times. The rearrangement joins TRBV10-3 to TRBJ1-1; the match to TRBD1 covers 9 bases. The CDR3 contains 16 residues. The V and J ends lost 5 bases and 4 bases, in that order; junction bases with no gene match: 11. The germline V gene encodes CDR1 ENHRY and CDR2 SYGVKD. The CDR3 coding sequence is TGTGCCATCAGTCCAACCGACAGGGGGTGGGGCACTGAAGCTTTCTTT. Protein sequence: CAISPTDRGWGTEAFF.